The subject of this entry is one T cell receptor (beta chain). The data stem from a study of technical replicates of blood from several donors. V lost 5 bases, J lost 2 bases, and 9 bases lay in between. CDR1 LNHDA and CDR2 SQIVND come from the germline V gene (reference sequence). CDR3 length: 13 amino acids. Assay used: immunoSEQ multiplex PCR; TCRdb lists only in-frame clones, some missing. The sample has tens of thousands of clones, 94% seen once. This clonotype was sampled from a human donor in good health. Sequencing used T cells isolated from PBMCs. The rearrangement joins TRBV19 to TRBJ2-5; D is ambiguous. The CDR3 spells CASSLGGQETQYF. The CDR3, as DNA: TGTGCCAGTAGTCTCGGCGGACAAGAGACCCAGTACTTC.